What follows are 12 T cell receptor beta chains derived from one specimen sequenced in a study of blood T cells in healthy people across ages. A J-beta primer mix and a sample-barcoded 5' primer were used in a second PCR of roughly 6 to 11 cycles. Each CDR3 protein is one row after TCRdb ran MiXCR on the 5' RACE reads. The table has around 1.5 million distinct CDR3 sequences, 45% to 70% seen once. Specimen: blood. All receptors derive from a man between 18 and 29 years old in good health.

The sample holds one count of this clonotype. Here the CDR3 reads CASSFRDAKSSYEQYF. The CDR3 DNA sequence: TGTGCCAGCAGTTTCAGGGACGCCAAGTCCTCCTACGAGCAGTACTTC. The chain recombines TRBV27 with TRBJ2-7; D may correspond to TRBD1 or TRBD2 (5 bases each). The CDR3 has 16 residues. Per the germline V gene, CDR1 is MNHEY and CDR2 is SMNVEV (reference sequence). V lost 3 bases to trimming and J lost 0 bases, with 15 bases between them.

The genes are TRBV14 and TRBJ1-6; the D is unclear. V lost 0 bases and J lost 10, with 10 bases in between. The germline CDR1 and CDR2 sequences are SGHDN and FVKESK. The CDR3 spans 14 residues. The chain's CDR3 is CASSQDWERSPLHF. CDR3 sequence (DNA): TGTGCCAGCAGCCAAGATTGGGAAAGGTCACCCCTCCACTTT.

The chain has TRBV20-1 and TRBJ2-7; 8 bases align to TRBD1. The CDR3 has 14 residues. V lost 3 bases and J lost 3; bases outside the gene matches: 7. In germline, CDR1 is DFQATT, CDR2 SNEGSKA (reference sequence). CDR3: CSASPRDRFYEQYF. CDR3 coding DNA: TGCAGTGCTAGCCCCCGGGACAGGTTCTACGAGCAGTACTTC.

This clonotype was counted a single time. V usage is TRBV7-9 and J usage is TRBJ1-1; D is undetermined. CDR1 and CDR2 (germline): SEHNR, FQNEAQ (reference sequence). Trimming took off 5 bases at V and 0 bases at J, with 13 bases between the two ends. CDR3 size: 15 residues. CDR3 DNA sequence: TGTGCCAGCAGCGACCTCAGAGATATGAACACTGAAGCTTTCTTT. Amino acid sequence: CASSDLRDMNTEAFF.

This clonotype was observed a handful of times. This chain connects TRBV7-9 to TRBJ2-1, with D tentatively TRBD2 (7 bases). Trimming pared 1 base from V and 9 bases from J, leaving 10 bases between. Per the germline V gene, CDR1 is SEHNR and CDR2 is FQNEAQ (reference sequence). The CDR3 length is 13 residues. CDR3 loop: CASSLEGGREQFF. CDR3 coding DNA: TGTGCCAGCAGCTTAGAGGGGGGGCGTGAGCAGTTCTTC.

The chain has TRBV20-1 and TRBJ2-5, with TRBD1 matching 8 bases. Gene TRBJ2-7 matches the end of the DNA better, so the J call may be wrong. The CDR3 has 12 residues. The germline CDR1 and CDR2 sequences are DFQATT and SNEGSKA (reference sequence). In DNA, the CDR3 is TGCAGTGCCCCGGACAGGGCCTACGAGCAGTACTTC. It encodes CSAPDRAYEQYF.

The gene calls are TRBV5-1 and TRBJ2-7; 8 positions agree with TRBD1. J was trimmed by 0 bases and V by 3 bases; bases with no gene match: 5. Germline V lookup: CDR1 SGHRS, CDR2 YFSETQ. CDR3 length: 15 amino acids. As DNA, the CDR3 is TGCGCCAGCAGCTGGGGACAGGACCTCTCCTACGAGCAGTACTTC. It codes for CASSWGQDLSYEQYF.

The table lists this clonotype with a few counts. The J gene is TRBJ1-2, the V gene TRBV12-3 or TRBV12-4, with no clear D. CDR3 length: 13 amino acids. Trimming removed 6 bases at V and 4 bases at J, with 12 bases between. This CDR3 reads CASSLDFAYGYTF. For the CDR3, the DNA is TGTGCCAGCAGCCTGGACTTTGCCTATGGCTACACCTTC.

This chain connects TRBV19 to TRBJ1-1; no firm D call. The V and J ends lost 6 bases and 0 bases respectively, with 8 bases between them. The CDR3 has 13 residues. CDR1 is LNHDA, CDR2 SQIVND, per germline (reference sequence). For the CDR3, the DNA is TGTGCCAGTAGGGGTTTGATGAACACTGAAGCTTTCTTT. Encoded protein: CASRGLMNTEAFF.

The chain is built from TRBV6-1 and TRBJ2-2; D possibly corresponds to TRBD1 (5 bases). CDR1 MNHNS and CDR2 SASEGT come from the germline V gene. This CDR3 contains 11 residues. V was clipped by 7 bases and J by 6 bases, with 6 bases between them. The CDR3 sequence is CASTRAGELFF. CDR3 bases: TGTGCCAGCACCAGGGCCGGGGAGCTGTTTTTT.

The table lists this clonotype with a few counts. The chain employs TRBV29-1 and TRBJ2-3, with D possibly being TRBD2 (5 bases). This CDR3 is 13 amino acids long. Germline values: CDR1 SQVTM, CDR2 ANQGSEA. V was pared by 7 bases and J by 0 bases, with 11 bases between. The CDR3 DNA reads as TGCAGCGCGGAGAGCGGCAGCACAGATACGCAGTATTTT. Translated: CSAESGSTDTQYF.

This rearrangement joins TRBV2 to TRBJ2-5, with D hard to call. In germline, CDR1 is SNHLY, CDR2 FYNNEI. This CDR3 is 15 amino acids long. Trimming left V 0 bases short and J 4 bases short, with 12 bases between. CDR3 amino acids: CASSEALESGETQYF. Written as DNA, the CDR3 is TGTGCCAGCAGTGAAGCGCTGGAATCCGGAGAGACCCAGTACTTC. The variable domain in full, with the rest retrieved from reference TRBV2 and TRBJ2-5, is EPEVTQTPSHQVTQMGQEVILRCVPISNHLYFYWYRQILGQKVEFLVSFYNNEISEKSEIFDDQFSVERPDGSNFTLKIRSTKLEDSAMYFCASSEALESGETQYFGPGTRLLVL.